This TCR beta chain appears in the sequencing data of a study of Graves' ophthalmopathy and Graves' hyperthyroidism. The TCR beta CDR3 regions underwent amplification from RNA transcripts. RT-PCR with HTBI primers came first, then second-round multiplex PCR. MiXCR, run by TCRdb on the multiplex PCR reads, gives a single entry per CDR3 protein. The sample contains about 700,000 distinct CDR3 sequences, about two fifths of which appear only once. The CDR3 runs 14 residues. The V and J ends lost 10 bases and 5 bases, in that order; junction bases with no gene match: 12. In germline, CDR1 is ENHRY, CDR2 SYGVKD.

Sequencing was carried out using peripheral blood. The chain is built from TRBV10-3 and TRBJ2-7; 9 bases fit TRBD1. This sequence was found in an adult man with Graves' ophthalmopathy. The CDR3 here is CASCTQGAEDEQYF. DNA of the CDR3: TGTGCCAGCTGTACACAGGGGGCAGAGGACGAGCAGTACTTC.